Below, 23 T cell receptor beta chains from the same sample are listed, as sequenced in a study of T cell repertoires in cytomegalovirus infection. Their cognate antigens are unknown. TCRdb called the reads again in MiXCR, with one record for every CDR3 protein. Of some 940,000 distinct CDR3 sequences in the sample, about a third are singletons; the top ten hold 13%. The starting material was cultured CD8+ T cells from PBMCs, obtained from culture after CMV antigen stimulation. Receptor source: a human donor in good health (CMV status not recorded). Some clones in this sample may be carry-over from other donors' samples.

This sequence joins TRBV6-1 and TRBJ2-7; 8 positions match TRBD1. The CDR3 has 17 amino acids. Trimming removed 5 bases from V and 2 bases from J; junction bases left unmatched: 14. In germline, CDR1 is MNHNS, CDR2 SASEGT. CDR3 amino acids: CASSFSPLGTGTYEQYV. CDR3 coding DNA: TGTGCCAGCAGTTTTAGTCCACTGGGGACAGGAACCTACGAGCAGTACGTC.

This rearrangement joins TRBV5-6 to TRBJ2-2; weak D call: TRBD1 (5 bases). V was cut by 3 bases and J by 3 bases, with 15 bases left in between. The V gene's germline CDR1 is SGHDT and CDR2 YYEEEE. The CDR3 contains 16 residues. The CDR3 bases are TGTGCCAGCAGCTCAACAGGACGTGATGACACCGGGGAGCTGTTTTTT. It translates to CASSSTGRDDTGELFF. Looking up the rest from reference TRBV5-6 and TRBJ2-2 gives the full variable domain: DAGVTQSPTHLIKTRGQQVTLRCSPKSGHDTVSWYQQALGQGPQFIFQYYEEEERQRGNFPDRFSGHQFPNYSSELNVNALLLGDSALYLCASSSTGRDDTGELFFGEGSRLTVL.

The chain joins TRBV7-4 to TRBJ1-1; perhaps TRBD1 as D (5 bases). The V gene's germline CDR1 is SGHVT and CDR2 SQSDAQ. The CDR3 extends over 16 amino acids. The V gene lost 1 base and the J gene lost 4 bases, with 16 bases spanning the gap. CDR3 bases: TGTGCCAGCAGCTTAGTTGGGCAGGGCGAGGGCACTGAAGCTTTCTTT. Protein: CASSLVGQGEGTEAFF.

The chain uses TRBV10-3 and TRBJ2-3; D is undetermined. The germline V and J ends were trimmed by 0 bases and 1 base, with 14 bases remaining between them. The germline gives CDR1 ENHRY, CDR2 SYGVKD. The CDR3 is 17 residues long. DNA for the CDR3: TGTGCCATCAGTGAGTCCCTGACCCGAGGAGGCACAGATACGCAGTATTTT. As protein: CAISESLTRGGTDTQYF.

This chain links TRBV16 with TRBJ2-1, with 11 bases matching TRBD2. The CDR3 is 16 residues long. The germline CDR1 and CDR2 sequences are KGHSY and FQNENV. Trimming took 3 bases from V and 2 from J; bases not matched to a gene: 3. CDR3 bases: TGTGCCAGCAGCCACCAACTAGCGGGGGCCTACAATGAGCAGTTCTTC. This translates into CASSHQLAGAYNEQFF.

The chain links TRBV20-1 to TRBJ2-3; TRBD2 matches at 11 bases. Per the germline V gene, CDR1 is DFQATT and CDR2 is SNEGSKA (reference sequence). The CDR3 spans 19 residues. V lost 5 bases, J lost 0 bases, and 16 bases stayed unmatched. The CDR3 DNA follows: TGCAGTGCTTCTACCTTTATTTCGACTAGCGGGATTAGCACAGATACGCAGTATTTT. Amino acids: CSASTFISTSGISTDTQYF.

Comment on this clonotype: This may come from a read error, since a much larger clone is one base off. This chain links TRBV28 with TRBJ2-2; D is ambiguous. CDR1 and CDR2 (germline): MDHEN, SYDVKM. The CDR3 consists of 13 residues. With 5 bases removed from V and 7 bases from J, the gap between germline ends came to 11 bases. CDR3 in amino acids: CASSQISIGELFF. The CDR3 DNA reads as TGTGCCAGCAGTCAGATTAGCATCGGGGAGCTGTTTTTT. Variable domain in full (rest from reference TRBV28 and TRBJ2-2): DVKVTQSSRYLVKRTGEKVFLECVQDMDHENMFWYRQDPGLGLRLIYFSYDVKMKEKGDIPEGYSVSREKKERFSLILESASTNQTSMYLCASSQISIGELFFGEGSRLTVL.

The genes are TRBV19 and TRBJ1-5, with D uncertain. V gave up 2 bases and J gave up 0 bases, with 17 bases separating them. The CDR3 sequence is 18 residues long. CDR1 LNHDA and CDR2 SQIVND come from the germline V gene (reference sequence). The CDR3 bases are TGTGCCAGTAGTATAAGGGCGGAGCGGACTTATAGCAATCAGCCCCAGCATTTT. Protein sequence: CASSIRAERTYSNQPQHF.

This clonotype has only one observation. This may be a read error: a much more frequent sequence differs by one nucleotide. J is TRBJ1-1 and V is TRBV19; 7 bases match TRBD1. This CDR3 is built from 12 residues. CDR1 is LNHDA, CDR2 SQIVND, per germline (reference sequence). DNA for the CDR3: TGTGTCAGTAGTCTACAGGGGATACAAGCTTTCTTT. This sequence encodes CVSSLQGIQAFF.

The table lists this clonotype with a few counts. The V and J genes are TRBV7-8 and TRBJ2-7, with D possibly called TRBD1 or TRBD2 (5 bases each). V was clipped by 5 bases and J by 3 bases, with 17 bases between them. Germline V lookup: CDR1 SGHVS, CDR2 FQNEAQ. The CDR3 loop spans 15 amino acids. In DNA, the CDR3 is TGTGCCAGCAGCCATCCGGGACCGGAGCTCTACGAGCAGTACGTC. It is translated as CASSHPGPELYEQYV.

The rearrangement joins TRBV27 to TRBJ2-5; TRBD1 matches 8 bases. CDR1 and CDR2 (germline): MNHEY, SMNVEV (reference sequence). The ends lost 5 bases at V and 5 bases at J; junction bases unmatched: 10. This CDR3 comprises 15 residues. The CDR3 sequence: CASSRTGSAGETQYF. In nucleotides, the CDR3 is TGTGCCAGCAGTCGGACAGGGTCGGCAGGGGAGACCCAGTACTTC.

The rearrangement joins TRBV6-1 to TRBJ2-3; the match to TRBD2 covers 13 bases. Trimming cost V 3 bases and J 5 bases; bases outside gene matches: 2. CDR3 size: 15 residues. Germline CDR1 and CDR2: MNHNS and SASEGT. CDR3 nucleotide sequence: TGTGCCAGCAGTGAGGGACTAGCGGGGTTAGATACGCAGTATTTT. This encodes CASSEGLAGLDTQYF.

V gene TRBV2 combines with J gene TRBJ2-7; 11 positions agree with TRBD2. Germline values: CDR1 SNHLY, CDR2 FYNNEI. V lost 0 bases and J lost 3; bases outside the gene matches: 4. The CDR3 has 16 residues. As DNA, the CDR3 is TGTGCCAGCAGTGAAGCCACTAGCGGGGGTCTCTACGAGCAGTACTTC. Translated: CASSEATSGGLYEQYF.

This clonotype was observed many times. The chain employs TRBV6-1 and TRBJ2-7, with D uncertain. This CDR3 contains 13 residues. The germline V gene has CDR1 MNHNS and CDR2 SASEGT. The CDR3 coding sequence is TGTGCCAGCAGTGAAGGGAAAGGGTGGGCCCAGTCCGTC. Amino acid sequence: CASSEGKGWAQSV.

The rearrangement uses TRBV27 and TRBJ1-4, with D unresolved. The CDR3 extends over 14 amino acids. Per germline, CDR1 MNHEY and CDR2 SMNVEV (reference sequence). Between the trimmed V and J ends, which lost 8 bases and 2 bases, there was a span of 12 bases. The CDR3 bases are TGTGCCAGCGCCCGAGGGAGTACTAATGAAAAACTGTTTTTT. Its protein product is CASARGSTNEKLFF.

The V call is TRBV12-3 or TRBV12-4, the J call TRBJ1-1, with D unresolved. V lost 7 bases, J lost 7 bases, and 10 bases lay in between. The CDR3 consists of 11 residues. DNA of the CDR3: TGTGCCAGCACCCTGAGACTTGAAGCTTTCTTT. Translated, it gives CASTLRLEAFF.

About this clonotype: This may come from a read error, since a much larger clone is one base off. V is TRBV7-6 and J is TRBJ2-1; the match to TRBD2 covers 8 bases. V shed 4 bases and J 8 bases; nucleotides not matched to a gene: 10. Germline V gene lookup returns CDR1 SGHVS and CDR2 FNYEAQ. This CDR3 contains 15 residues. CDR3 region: CASSSPGLVGDEQFF. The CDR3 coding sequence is TGTGCCAGCAGCTCACCGGGACTAGTGGGTGATGAGCAGTTCTTC.

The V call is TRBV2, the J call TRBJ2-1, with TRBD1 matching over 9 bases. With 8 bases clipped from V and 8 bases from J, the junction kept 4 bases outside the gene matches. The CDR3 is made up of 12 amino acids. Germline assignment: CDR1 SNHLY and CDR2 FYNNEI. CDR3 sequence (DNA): TGTGCCAGCGCGGGACAGGGTGATGAGCAGTTCTTC. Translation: CASAGQGDEQFF.

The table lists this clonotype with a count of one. In nucleotides, the CDR3 is TGTGCCAGCAGTGAAGTCCCCGGGTTTGGGGTAGAAGCTTTCTTT. It is translated as CASSEVPGFGVEAFF. This chain uses TRBV2 with TRBJ1-1; unclear D gene. CDR1 SNHLY and CDR2 FYNNEI come from the germline V gene. The length of the CDR3 is 15 residues. V was pared by 1 base and J by 8 bases, with 17 bases between.

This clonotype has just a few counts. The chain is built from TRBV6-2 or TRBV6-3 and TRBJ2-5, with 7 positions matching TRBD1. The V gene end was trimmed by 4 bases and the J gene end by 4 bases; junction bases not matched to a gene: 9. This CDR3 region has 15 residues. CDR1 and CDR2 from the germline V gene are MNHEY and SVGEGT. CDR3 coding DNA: TGTGCCAGCAGTTCACGGACAGGCAGACGAGAGACCCAGTACTTC. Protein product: CASSSRTGRRETQYF.

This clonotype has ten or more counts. The CDR3 is CASSFTGTGGSGANVLTF. DNA for the CDR3: TGTGCCAGCAGCTTCACCGGGACAGGAGGCTCTGGGGCCAACGTCCTGACTTTC. The chain joins TRBV7-9 to TRBJ2-6; 8 bases agree with TRBD1. V was clipped by 3 bases and J by 0 bases; unmatched bases: 7. The CDR3 is 18 residues long. CDR1 is SEHNR, CDR2 FQNEAQ, per germline (reference sequence). The full variable domain, completed using reference TRBV7-9 and TRBJ2-6, is DTGVSQNPRHKITKRGQNVTFRCDPISEHNRLYWYRQTLGQGPEFLTYFQNEAQLEKSRLLSDRFSAERPKGSFSTLEIQRTEQGDSAMYLCASSFTGTGGSGANVLTFGAGSRLTVL.

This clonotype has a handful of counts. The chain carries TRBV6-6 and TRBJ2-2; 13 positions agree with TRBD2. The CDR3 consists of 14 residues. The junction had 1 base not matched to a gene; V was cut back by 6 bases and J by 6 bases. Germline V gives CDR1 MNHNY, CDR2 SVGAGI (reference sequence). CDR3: CASRGLAGSGELFF. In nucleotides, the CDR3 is TGTGCCAGCAGGGGACTAGCGGGGTCCGGGGAGCTGTTTTTT.

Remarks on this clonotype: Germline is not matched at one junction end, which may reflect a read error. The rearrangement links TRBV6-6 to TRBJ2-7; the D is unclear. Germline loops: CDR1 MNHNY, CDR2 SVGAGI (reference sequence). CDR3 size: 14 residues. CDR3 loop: CANSTNPFSYEQYF. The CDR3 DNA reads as TGTGCCAACAGTACTAATCCGTTCTCCTACGAGCAGTACTTC.